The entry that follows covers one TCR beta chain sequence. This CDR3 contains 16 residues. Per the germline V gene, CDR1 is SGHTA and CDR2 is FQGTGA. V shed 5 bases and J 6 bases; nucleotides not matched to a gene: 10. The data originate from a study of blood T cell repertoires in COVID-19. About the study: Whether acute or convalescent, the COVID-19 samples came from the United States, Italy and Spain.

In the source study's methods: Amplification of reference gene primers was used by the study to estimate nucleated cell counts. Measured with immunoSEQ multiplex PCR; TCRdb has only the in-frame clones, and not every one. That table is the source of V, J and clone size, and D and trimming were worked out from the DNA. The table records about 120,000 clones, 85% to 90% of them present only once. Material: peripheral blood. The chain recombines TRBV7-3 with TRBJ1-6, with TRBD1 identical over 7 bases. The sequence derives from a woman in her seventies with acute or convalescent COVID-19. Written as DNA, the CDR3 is TGTGCCAGCAGCCGGTTTCGACAGGGACCTAATTCACCCCTCCACTTT. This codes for CASSRFRQGPNSPLHF.